What follows are 18 T cell receptor beta chains derived from one specimen sequenced in a study of graft-versus-host responses after intestinal transplantation. Clones were sequenced by immunoSEQ multiplex PCR, and TCRdb holds only the in-frame ones, with some missing. The sample carries over 45,000 clones, 89% recorded once. Antigens for these TCRs are unknown. The source material was unstimulated CD4+ T cells sorted from spleen or lymph node cells, sampled before transplant. The origin of the receptors is a human donor who was the organ donor for an intestinal transplant.

Only one count was recorded for this clone. The V gene is TRBV28, the J gene TRBJ2-6, with TRBD1 as a possible D gene (5 bases). Germline V gene sequence: CDR1 MDHEN, CDR2 SYDVKM. Trimming pared 4 bases from V and 4 bases from J, leaving 14 bases between. The CDR3 runs 16 residues. The CDR3 region has the DNA TGTGCCAGCAGTTCAGGAGACAGTACAGGGGCCAACGTCCTGACTTTC. The encoded protein is CASSSGDSTGANVLTF.

The chain combines TRBV14 with TRBJ2-5, with a possible D match to TRBD2 (6 bases). The end of the DNA is better explained by TRBJ2-7, so the J call may be wrong. Germline loops: CDR1 SGHDN, CDR2 FVKESK. There are 14 residues in the CDR3. For the CDR3, the DNA is TGTGCCAGCAGCCGGAATCGGGGGATCTACGAGCAGTACTTC. Encoded protein: CASSRNRGIYEQYF.

The chain has TRBV19 and TRBJ1-3; D call uncertain. With 0 bases removed from V and 4 bases from J, the gap between germline ends came to 10 bases. Looked up from germline, CDR1 is LNHDA and CDR2 is SQIVND (reference sequence). The CDR3 sequence is 15 residues long. Written as DNA, the CDR3 is TGTGCCAGTAGTATAGATCCCGGTGCGGGAAACACCATATATTTT. Its protein product is CASSIDPGAGNTIYF.

V and J are TRBV29-1 and TRBJ2-5, with D maybe TRBD2 (7 bases). The CDR3 is 14 amino acids. V was trimmed by 4 bases and J by 4 bases, leaving 16 bases between them. CDR1 and CDR2 from the germline V gene are SQVTM and ANQGSEA. The CDR3 DNA follows: TGCAGCGTTGTGGGGGGAGGGGGACCAGAGACCCAGTACTTC. Translating gives CSVVGGGGPETQYF.

This chain connects TRBV4-1 to TRBJ2-1; TRBD2 matches at 8 bases. Germline CDR1 is MGHRA and CDR2 is YSYEKL. V trimming: 4 bases; J trimming: 7 bases; junction bases outside the gene matches: 6. CDR3 length: 14 residues. CDR3 sequence: CASSRGLVRNEQFF. CDR3 sequence (DNA): TGCGCCAGCAGCCGGGGACTAGTCCGTAATGAGCAGTTCTTC.

CDR3 region: CASSPDSNYGYTF. The CDR3 region has the DNA TGTGCCAGCAGCCCGGACAGTAACTATGGCTACACCTTC. The chain employs TRBV5-5 and TRBJ1-2; D is perhaps TRBD1 (6 bases). CDR3 length: 13 residues. The germline V gene encodes CDR1 SGHKS and CDR2 YYEKEE (reference sequence). V was cut by 4 bases and J by 1 base, with 8 bases left in between.

The chain has TRBV4-1 and TRBJ2-5, with D perhaps TRBD2 (8 bases). The ends were cut back, 4 bases at V and 5 bases at J, with 14 bases in the middle. This CDR3 has 14 amino acids. CDR1 is MGHRA and CDR2 is YSYEKL in the germline V gene. CDR3 region: CASSPREGAETQYF. The DNA of the CDR3 is TGCGCCAGCAGCCCCCGGGAGGGGGCCGAGACCCAGTACTTC.

Here the CDR3 reads CASRSDSSGANVLTF. The DNA of the CDR3 is TGTGCCAGCAGATCGGACAGCTCTGGGGCCAACGTCCTGACTTTC. V usage is TRBV6-1 and J usage is TRBJ2-6, with D tentatively TRBD1 (6 bases). V lost 6 bases, J lost 0 bases, and 9 bases lay in between. There are 15 residues in the CDR3. Germline CDR1 and CDR2: MNHNS and SASEGT.

The chain employs TRBV4-3 and TRBJ2-4; 9 bases match TRBD2. Germline lookup yields CDR1 LGHNA and CDR2 YSLEER. Losses at the gene ends were 1 base for V and 6 bases for J; bases not matched to a gene: 4. The CDR3 covers 15 residues. The CDR3 nucleotides are TGCGCCAGCAGCCAAGGAACTAGCGGGTTAAACATTCAGTACTTC. This encodes CASSQGTSGLNIQYF.

This chain links TRBV5-1 with TRBJ2-1, with D possibly TRBD2 on 6 matching bases. From germline, CDR1 is SGHRS and CDR2 YFSETQ. V lost 0 bases to trimming and J lost 3 bases, with 13 bases between them. The length of the CDR3 is 16 residues. This CDR3 is CASSLVGGPNYNEQFF. The CDR3 region has the DNA TGCGCCAGCAGCTTGGTCGGGGGACCTAACTACAATGAGCAGTTCTTC.

The V gene is TRBV27, the J gene TRBJ2-2; D call uncertain. The V gene lost 4 bases and the J gene lost 4 bases, with 4 bases spanning the gap. CDR1 is MNHEY and CDR2 is SMNVEV in the germline V gene (reference sequence). The CDR3 sequence is 12 residues long. The CDR3 bases are TGTGCCAGCAGTTACTCCACCGGGGAGCTGTTTTTT. Translating it yields CASSYSTGELFF.

The chain has TRBV29-1 and TRBJ2-7, with 8 bases that match TRBD1. The junction had 3 bases not matched to a gene; V was cut back by 7 bases and J by 4 bases. The CDR3 consists of 11 residues. Germline values: CDR1 SQVTM, CDR2 ANQGSEA. DNA of the CDR3: TGCAGCGCGACAGGGGTGTACGAGCAGTACTTC. This encodes CSATGVYEQYF.

This sequence joins TRBV4-3 and TRBJ2-3; 7 nucleotides line up with TRBD2. Germline V gene data show CDR1 as LGHNA and CDR2 as YSLEER. The junction had 5 bases not matched to a gene; V was cut back by 6 bases and J by 5 bases. The CDR3 length is 13 residues. The CDR3 loop reads CASRGSGGDTQYF. CDR3 in DNA: TGCGCCAGCAGGGGCTCGGGGGGAGATACGCAGTATTTT.

The chain recombines TRBV4-2 with TRBJ2-7; 7 bases align to TRBD2. This CDR3 spans 15 amino acids. Germline V gene lookup returns CDR1 LGHNA and CDR2 YNFKEQ. V was pared by 4 bases and J by 4 bases, with 10 bases of the junction left unmatched. The CDR3 here is CASSRELAGDYEQYF. CDR3 nucleotide sequence: TGTGCCAGCAGCCGAGAACTGGCGGGAGATTACGAGCAGTACTTC.

The rearrangement uses TRBV6-5 and TRBJ2-1, with 10 bases fitting TRBD2. CDR1 MNHEY and CDR2 SVGAGI come from the germline V gene. Unmatched junction bases numbered 3, after V lost 4 bases and J lost 0 bases. This CDR3 is 16 amino acids long. DNA for the CDR3: TGTGCCAGCAGTTTCCCTAGCGGGGGCTCCTACAATGAGCAGTTCTTC. This gives the protein CASSFPSGGSYNEQFF.

The J gene is TRBJ2-7, the V gene TRBV28; 8 bases agree with TRBD1. V shed 5 bases, J shed 3 bases, and the junction held 6 bases outside the gene matches. CDR1 MDHEN and CDR2 SYDVKM come from the germline V gene. This CDR3 contains 14 residues. Here the CDR3 reads CASSIGTGLYEQYF. In DNA, the CDR3 is TGTGCCAGCAGTATTGGGACAGGACTCTACGAGCAGTACTTC.

The chain carries TRBV25-1 and TRBJ1-5; D uncertain. Germline assignment: CDR1 MGHDK and CDR2 SYGVNS. Trimming took 1 base from V and 6 from J, leaving 4 bases between them. The CDR3 is made up of 12 amino acids. The DNA of the CDR3 is TGTGCCAGCAGTGAATCCGGTCAGCCCCAGCATTTT. Encoded protein: CASSESGQPQHF.

The genes are TRBV5-4 and TRBJ2-5; D possibly corresponds to TRBD1 (5 bases). CDR1 and CDR2 (germline): SGHNT, YYREEE (reference sequence). The germline V and J ends were trimmed by 1 base and 5 bases, with 9 bases remaining between them. The CDR3 extends over 13 amino acids. The CDR3 here is CASSLRTLETQYF. For the CDR3, the DNA is TGTGCCAGCAGCTTGCGGACACTCGAGACCCAGTACTTC.